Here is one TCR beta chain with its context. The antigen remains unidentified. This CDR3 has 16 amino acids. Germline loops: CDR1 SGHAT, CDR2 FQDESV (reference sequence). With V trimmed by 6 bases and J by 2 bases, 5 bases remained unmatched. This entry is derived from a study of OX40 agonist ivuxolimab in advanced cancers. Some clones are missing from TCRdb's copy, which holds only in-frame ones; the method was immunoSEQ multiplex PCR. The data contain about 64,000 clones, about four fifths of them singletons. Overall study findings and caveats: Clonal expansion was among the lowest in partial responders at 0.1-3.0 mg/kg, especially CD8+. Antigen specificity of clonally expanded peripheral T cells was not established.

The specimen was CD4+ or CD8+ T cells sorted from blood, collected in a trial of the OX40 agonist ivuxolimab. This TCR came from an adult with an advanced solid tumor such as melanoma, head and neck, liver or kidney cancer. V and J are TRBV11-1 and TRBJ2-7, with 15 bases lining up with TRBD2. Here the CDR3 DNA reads TGTGCCAGCAGAGGGACTAGCGGGGGGAGTCCCTACGAGCAGTACTTC. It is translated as CASRGTSGGSPYEQYF.